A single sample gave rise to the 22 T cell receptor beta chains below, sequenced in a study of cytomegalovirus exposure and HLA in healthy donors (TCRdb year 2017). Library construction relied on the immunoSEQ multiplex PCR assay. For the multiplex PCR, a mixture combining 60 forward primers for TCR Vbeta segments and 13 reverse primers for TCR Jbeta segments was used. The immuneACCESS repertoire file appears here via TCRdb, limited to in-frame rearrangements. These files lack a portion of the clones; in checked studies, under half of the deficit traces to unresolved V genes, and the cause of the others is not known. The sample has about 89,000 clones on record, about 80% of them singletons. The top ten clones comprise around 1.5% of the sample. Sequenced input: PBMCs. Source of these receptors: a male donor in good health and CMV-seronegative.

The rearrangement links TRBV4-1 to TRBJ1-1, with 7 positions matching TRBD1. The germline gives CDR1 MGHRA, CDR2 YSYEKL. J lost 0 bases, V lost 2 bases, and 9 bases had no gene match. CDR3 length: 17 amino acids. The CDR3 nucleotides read TGCGCCAGCAGCCAACCCACCTCAGGGGGAATGAACACTGAAGCTTTCTTT. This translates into CASSQPTSGGMNTEAFF.

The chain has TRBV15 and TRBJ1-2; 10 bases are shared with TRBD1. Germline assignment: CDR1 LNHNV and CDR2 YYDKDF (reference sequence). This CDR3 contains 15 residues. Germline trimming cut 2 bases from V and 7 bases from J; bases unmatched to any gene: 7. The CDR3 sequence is CATSRLGTGAAGYTF. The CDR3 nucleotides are TGTGCCACCAGCAGATTGGGGACAGGGGCGGCTGGCTACACCTTC. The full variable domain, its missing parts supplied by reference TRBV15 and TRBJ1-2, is DAMVIQNPRYQVTQFGKPVTLSCSQTLNHNVMYWYQQKSSQAPKLLFHYYDKDFNNEADTPDNFQSRRPNTSFCFLDIRSPGLGDTAMYLCATSRLGTGAAGYTFGSGTRLTVV.

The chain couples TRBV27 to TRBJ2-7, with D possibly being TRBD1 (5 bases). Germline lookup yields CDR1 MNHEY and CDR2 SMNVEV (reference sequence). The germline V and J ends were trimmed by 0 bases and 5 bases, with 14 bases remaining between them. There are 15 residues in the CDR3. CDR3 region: CASSLSPRVGHEQYF. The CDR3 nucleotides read TGTGCCAGCAGTTTATCTCCTCGTGTGGGGCACGAGCAGTACTTC.

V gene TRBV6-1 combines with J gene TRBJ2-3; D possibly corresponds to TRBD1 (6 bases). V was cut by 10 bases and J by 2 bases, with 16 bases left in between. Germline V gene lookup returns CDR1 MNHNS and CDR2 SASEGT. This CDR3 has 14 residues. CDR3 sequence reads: CAILLGAHTDTQYF. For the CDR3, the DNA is TGTGCCATCCTATTGGGGGCCCACACAGATACGCAGTATTTT.

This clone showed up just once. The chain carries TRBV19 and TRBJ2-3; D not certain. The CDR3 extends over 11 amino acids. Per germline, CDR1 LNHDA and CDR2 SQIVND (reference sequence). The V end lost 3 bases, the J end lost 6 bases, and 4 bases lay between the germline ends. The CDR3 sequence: CASSIRDTQYF. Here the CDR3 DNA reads TGTGCCAGTAGTATCAGGGATACGCAGTATTTT.

The CDR3 sequence is CASSVWTGRTGELFF. The CDR3 region has the DNA TGTGCCAGTAGTGTATGGACAGGCCGCACCGGGGAGCTGTTTTTT. This sequence joins TRBV19 and TRBJ2-2; 7 bases are shared with TRBD1. The CDR3 length is 15 residues. The trim removed 5 bases at V and 4 bases at J, leaving 7 bases unmatched. Germline CDR1 LNHDA, CDR2 SQIVND (reference sequence).

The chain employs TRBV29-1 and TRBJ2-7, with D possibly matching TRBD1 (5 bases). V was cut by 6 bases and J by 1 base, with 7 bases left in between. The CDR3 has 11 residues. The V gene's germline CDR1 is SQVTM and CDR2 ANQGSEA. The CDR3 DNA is TGCAGCGTCAGGGTGTCCTACGAGCAGTACTTC. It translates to CSVRVSYEQYF.

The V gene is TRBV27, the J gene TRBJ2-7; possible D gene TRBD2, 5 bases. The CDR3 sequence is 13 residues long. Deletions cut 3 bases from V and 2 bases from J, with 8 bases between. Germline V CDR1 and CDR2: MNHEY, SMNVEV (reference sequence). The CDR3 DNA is TGTGCCAGCAGTTTGAGGGTTACCTACGAGCAGTACTTC. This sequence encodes CASSLRVTYEQYF.

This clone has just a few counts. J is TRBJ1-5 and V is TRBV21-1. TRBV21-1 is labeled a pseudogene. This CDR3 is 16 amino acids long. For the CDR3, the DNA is TGTGCCAGCAGCAAAGCGCGGAGGGGGGGAGATCAGCCCCAGCATTTT. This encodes CASSKARRGGDQPQHF.

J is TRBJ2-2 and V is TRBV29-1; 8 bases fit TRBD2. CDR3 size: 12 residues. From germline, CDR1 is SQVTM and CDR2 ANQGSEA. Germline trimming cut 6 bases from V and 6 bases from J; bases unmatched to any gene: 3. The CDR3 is CSVGGASGELFF. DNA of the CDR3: TGCAGCGTCGGGGGGGCTTCCGGGGAGCTGTTTTTT.

CDR3 sequence (DNA): TGTGCCAGCAGCCCCGGACTAGCGGGATTGGCGGTAGATACGCAGTATTTT. It is translated as CASSPGLAGLAVDTQYF. The chain recombines TRBV5-5 with TRBJ2-3, with 12 bases that match TRBD2. V dropped 4 bases and J dropped 5; count of bases not matched to a gene: 11. Germline CDR1 reads SGHKS; CDR2 reads YYEKEE (reference sequence). The CDR3 is 17 amino acids.

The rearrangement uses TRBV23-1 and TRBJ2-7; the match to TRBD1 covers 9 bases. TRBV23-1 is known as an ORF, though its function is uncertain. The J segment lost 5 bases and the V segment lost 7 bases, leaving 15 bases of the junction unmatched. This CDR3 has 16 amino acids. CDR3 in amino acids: CASTTSPGQGYDEQYF. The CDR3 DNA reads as TGCGCCAGCACAACCTCTCCGGGACAGGGATACGACGAGCAGTACTTC.

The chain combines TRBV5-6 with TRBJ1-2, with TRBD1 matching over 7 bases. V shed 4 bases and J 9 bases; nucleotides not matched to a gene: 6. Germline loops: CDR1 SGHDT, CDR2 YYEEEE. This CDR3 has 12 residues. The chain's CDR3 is CASSTYRGSYTF. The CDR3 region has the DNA TGTGCCAGCAGCACCTACAGGGGTAGCTACACCTTC.

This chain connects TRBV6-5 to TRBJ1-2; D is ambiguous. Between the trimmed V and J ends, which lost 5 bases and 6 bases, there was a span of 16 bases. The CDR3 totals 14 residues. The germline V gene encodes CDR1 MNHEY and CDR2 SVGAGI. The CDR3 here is CASSLLGGYDGYTF. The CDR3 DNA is TGTGCCAGCAGTCTCCTGGGAGGGTATGATGGCTACACCTTC.

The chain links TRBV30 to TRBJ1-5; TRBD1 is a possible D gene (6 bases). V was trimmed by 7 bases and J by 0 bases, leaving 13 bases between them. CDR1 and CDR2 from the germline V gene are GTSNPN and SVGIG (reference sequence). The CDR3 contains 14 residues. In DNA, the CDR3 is TGTGCCTTTCAGGGACACCATAGCAATCAGCCCCAGCATTTT. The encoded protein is CAFQGHHSNQPQHF.

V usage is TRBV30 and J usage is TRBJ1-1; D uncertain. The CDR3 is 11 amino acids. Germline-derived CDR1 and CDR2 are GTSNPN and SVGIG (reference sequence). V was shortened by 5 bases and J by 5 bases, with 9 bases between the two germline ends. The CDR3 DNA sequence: TGTGCCTGGGACGGGGTGACTGAAGCTTTCTTT. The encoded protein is CAWDGVTEAFF.

CDR3 protein: CASTPQAEGGKLFF. DNA of the CDR3: TGTGCCAGCACCCCCCAGGCCGAGGGAGGAAAACTGTTTTTT. The rearrangement links TRBV7-2 to TRBJ1-4; D unresolved. There are 14 residues in the CDR3. From germline, CDR1 is SGHTA and CDR2 FQGNSA. V lost 7 bases, J lost 10 bases, and 19 bases lay in between.

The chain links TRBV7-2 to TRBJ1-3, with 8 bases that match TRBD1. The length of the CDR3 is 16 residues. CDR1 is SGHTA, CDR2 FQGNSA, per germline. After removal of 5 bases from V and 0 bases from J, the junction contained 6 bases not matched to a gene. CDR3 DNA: TGTGCCAGCAGCCCGGACAGGGAGCTCTCTGGAAACACCATATATTTT. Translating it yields CASSPDRELSGNTIYF.

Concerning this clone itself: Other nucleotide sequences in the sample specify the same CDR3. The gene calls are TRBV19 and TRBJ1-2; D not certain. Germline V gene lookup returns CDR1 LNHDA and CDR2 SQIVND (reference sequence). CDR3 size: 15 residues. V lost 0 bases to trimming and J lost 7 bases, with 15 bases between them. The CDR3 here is CASSIDLVTGFGYTF. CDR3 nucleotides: TGTGCCAGTAGTATAGATCTGGTGACTGGGTTTGGCTACACCTTC.

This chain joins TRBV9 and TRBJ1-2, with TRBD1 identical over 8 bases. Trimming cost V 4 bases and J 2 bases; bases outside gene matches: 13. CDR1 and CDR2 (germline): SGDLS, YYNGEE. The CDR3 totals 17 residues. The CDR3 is CASSSRQGQLTNYGYTF. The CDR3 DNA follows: TGTGCCAGCAGCTCCCGACAGGGGCAACTGACAAACTATGGCTACACCTTC.

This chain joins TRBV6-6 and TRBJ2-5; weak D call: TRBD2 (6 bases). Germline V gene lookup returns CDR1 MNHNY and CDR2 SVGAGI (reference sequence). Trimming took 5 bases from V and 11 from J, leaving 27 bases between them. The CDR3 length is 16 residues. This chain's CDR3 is CASSMYLERVFGEQYF. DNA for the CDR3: TGTGCCAGCAGTATGTACCTGGAGCGGGTTTTCGGAGAGCAGTACTTC.

The CDR3 sequence is CASSQHMERGRGKDTEAFF. The CDR3 DNA sequence: TGCGCCAGCAGCCAACATATGGAAAGGGGTAGAGGTAAGGACACTGAAGCTTTCTTT. The chain couples TRBV4-3 to TRBJ1-1, with D perhaps TRBD1 (5 bases). CDR3 size: 19 residues. Germline CDR1 and CDR2: LGHNA and YSLEER. V was trimmed by 2 bases and J by 3 bases, leaving 25 bases between them.